Reported below is one TCR beta chain. This clone was found a few times. Its antigen target is currently unknown. The record has no base qualities; no much larger clone is one base away. This sample stems from a study of vaccination effects on CD4 cells after COVID-19 (dated by TCRdb to between 2021 and 2023). Context from the whole study: Each participant got two doses of an mRNA SARS-CoV-2 vaccine, either BNT162b2 or mRNA-1273. SARS-CoV-2 spike-specific CD4+ TCR repertoires from before and after mRNA vaccination were compared in COVID-19 convalescent patients and in infection-naive vaccine recipients. The full study included some 10 COVID-19 convalescent patients and several SARS-CoV-2-naive healthy vaccine recipients. Cultures from other donors in the study were sequenced with the Oncomine TCR Beta short-read assay on an Illumina iSeq 100.

The CDR3, cysteine through phenylalanine, is 16 amino acids long. Of the read, only the CDR3 DNA is kept; its 48 bases are in frame from base 1. The V end loses 4 bases and the J end loses 4 bases, and a stretch of 20 bases separates them. In the germline V gene, CDR1 corresponds to SGHRS and CDR2 to YFSETQ. In the ViraFEST assay, PBMC were stimulated with viral peptide pools, and TCR sequencing was then used to find antigen-specific CD4+ T cell clonotypes based on their expansion. After about 9 days of culture, CD4+ T cells were isolated with the EasySep CD4+ T cell isolation kit. None of the healthy vaccine recipients had a prior SARS-CoV-2 infection, which was confirmed by nucleocapsid antibody tests that came back negative both before and after vaccination. Some 2 million PBMC per well were cultured with 10 ug/ml peptides in IMDM containing around 5.3% human AB serum, about 9.7 IU/ml IL-2 and gentamicin. On days 3 and 7, half of the culture medium was replaced with fresh IL-2-containing medium. Unless noted otherwise, every peptide stimulation condition was cultured in triplicate wells. Using Ficoll-Paque Plus gradient centrifugation, PBMC were separated from whole blood and then either used fresh or cryopreserved at -140C. The overlapping peptide pools covered the spike proteins of SARS-CoV-2 as well as those of the common cold coronaviruses HCoV-NL63, HCoV-OC43 and HCoV-229E. Genomic DNA was extracted from cultured CD4+ T cells with the QIAamp micro DNA kit.

What the authors observed across the whole study: The study was limited by a small number of convalescent patients, and early post-infection timepoints were lacking. Marked clonal contraction was observed in both infection-induced and vaccine-induced clones at late post-vaccination timepoints, consistent with waning T cell responses. Among healthy vaccine recipients, nearly all vaccine-induced clones were SARS-CoV-2 mono-reactive, and only 1 of 255 was cross-reactive with common cold coronaviruses.

The library was prepared using the immunoSEQ multiplex PCR assay. TCR beta CDR3 sequencing was performed on DNA from the cultured, isolated CD4+ T cells. From the authors' description of their analysis: Non-productive TCR sequences were removed and reads were trimmed to the CDR3 region, keeping CDR3s of at least 7 amino acids. Antigen-specific clonotypes were identified using the MANAFEST web app by comparison of expansion in peptide wells against reference cultures. To count as positive, a clone had to show expansion at FDR<0.05 compared with the reference and with all other wells, an odds ratio above 5, and a frequency above 0.1% in two replicate wells. A clonotype was called cross-reactive if it was significantly expanded both in SARS-CoV-2 spike wells and in at least one common cold coronavirus spike condition. CDR3 similarity was assessed by Levenshtein distance with the stringdist R package, and unrooted trees were built with ape in R 3.6.1. This is the immuneACCESS table as TCRdb keeps it, with only in-frame sequences that have V and J called. A part of the clones is gone; compared with another copy, unresolved V genes explain less than half, and the rest is unexplained. That table furnishes V, J and clone size, whereas the DNA furnished D and trimming. For this sample there are about 24,000 clones; over 70% appear just once. The ten largest account for 10% to 13% of the sample.

The receptor's source is a human donor who received a COVID-19 vaccine. Here the sequenced sample was CD4+ T cells from PBMCs cultured with HCoV-NL63 spike peptides, taken before COVID-19 vaccination. This specimen's cell subset or site label, interpreted: HCoV-NL63 spike overlapping peptide pool stimulation. The chain couples TRBV5-1 to TRBJ1-2, and perhaps TRBD1 as D gene, on 5 matching bases. For the CDR3, the sequence is CASSEPARDSGYGYTF. The DNA sequence is given as TGCGCCAGCAGCGAACCCGCCAGGGACTCGGGCTATGGCTACACCTTC.